These T cell receptor beta chains were read from a single sample in a study of blood T cell repertoires in COVID-19. Generated by immunoSEQ multiplex PCR, the TCRdb table keeps only in-frame clones and is missing some. The top ten hold around 15% of the sample, which has around 80,000 clones, 70% to 90% seen once. The sample taken for sequencing was peripheral blood. The receptors stem from a woman of 80 years or more with acute or convalescent COVID-19. Both conserved end residues are trimmed from each CDR3.

j_gene	v_gene	CDR3aa
TRBJ1-4	TRBV2	ASRYRGTNEKLF
TRBJ1-5	TRBV6-1	ASKPFTGNQPQH
TRBJ1-1	TRBV21-1	AFLDGCENTEAF
TRBJ2-1	TRBV14	ASSQVLAGGYNEQF
TRBJ2-2	TRBV10-3	AISRRGGTGELF
TRBJ1-6	TRBV19	ASSISQGGGSYNSPLH
TRBJ2-7	TRBV10-1	ASSSSGVSYEQY
TRBJ1-1	TRBV6-5	ASRKTGTRNTEAF
TRBJ2-3	TRBV2	ASRGLANTDTQY
TRBJ1-1	TRBV5-1	ASSPSLTGEAF
TRBJ1-5	TRBV29-1	SVVIRTGGNQPQH
TRBJ1-3	TRBV29-1	SASDWSSGNTIY
TRBJ2-2	TRBV11-2	ASSLFRTGELF
TRBJ2-2	TRBV14	ASSRLPGQGWTGELF
TRBJ1-1	TRBV7-9	ASRGQLNTEAF
TRBJ2-1	TRBV11-3	ASSPRTGANEQF
TRBJ1-1	TRBV27	ASSSPAVNTEAF
TRBJ2-3	TRBV7-2	ASSLNRWTGSTDTQY
TRBJ1-5	TRBV6-5	ASSDREHQPQH
TRBJ1-2	TRBV9	ASSVGMVGPGGYGYT
TRBJ1-3	TRBV28	ASSFRLTGPGTIY
TRBJ2-5	TRBV7-2	ASSLFSGDETQY
TRBJ2-1	TRBV7-2	ASSRTSGGGEQF